What follows is one T cell receptor (beta chain) and its context. The antigen is not known. CDR3 size: 15 residues. Trimming removed 0 bases at V and 1 base at J, with 7 bases between. The germline V gene has CDR1 LNHDA and CDR2 SQIVND (reference sequence). The record originates from a study of T cell responses to AZD1222 COVID-19 vaccine. Study results and caveats: No repertoire was sampled before or during the peak T cell response, only after it.

The data were produced by immunoSEQ multiplex PCR, yet TCRdb's version contains in-frame clones alone and is incomplete. The sample carries roughly 200,000 clones, about 94% recorded once. The chain is built from TRBV19 and TRBJ1-5; D uncertain. The TCR was taken from an adult who received the MenACWY meningococcal vaccine as a control. Sample: peripheral blood, taken 28 days after the second dose of the MenACWY control vaccine. The CDR3 bases are TGTGCCAGTAGTATAGATAAGGGAAGCAATCAGCCCCAGCATTTT. This encodes CASSIDKGSNQPQHF. The full variable domain, its missing parts supplied by reference TRBV19 and TRBJ1-5, is DGGITQSPKYLFRKEGQNVTLSCEQNLNHDAMYWYRQDPGQGLRLIYYSQIVNDFQKGDIAEGYSVSREKKESFPLTVTSAQKNPTAFYLCASSIDKGSNQPQHFGDGTRLSIL.